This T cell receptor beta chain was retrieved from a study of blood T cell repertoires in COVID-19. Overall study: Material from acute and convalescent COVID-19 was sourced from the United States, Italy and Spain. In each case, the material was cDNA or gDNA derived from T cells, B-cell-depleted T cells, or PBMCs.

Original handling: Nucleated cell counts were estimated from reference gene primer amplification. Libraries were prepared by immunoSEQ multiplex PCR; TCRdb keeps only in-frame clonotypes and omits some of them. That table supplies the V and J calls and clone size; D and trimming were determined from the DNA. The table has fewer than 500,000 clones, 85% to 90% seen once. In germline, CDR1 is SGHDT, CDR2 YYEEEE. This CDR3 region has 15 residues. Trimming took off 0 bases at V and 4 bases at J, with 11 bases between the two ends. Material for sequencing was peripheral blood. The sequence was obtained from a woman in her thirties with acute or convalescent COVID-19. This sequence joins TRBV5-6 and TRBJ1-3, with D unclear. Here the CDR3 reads CASSLALRQGNTIYF. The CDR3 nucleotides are TGTGCCAGCAGCTTGGCCCTCAGGCAAGGAAACACCATATATTTT.